This record covers a single T cell receptor beta chain. The entry originates in a study of blood T cell repertoires in COVID-19. Methods used by the authors: Amplifying reference gene primers gave estimates of nucleated cell counts. The assay was immunoSEQ multiplex PCR, and TCRdb's table has in-frame clones only and misses some. The DNA was the basis for D and trimming; V, J and clone size are from that table. The sample includes about 140,000 clones, 75% to 85% of them seen just once. The CDR3 contains 14 residues. Germline assignment: CDR1 SQVTM and CDR2 ANQGSEA. V was pared by 4 bases and J by 4 bases, with 16 bases between.

The chain joins TRBV29-1 to TRBJ1-1; no firm D call. The TCR comes from a man between 50 and 59 years old with acute or convalescent COVID-19. The sample consisted of peripheral blood. CDR3 DNA: TGCAGCGTTGGAGCAGTGTTGGAGGGCACTGAAGCTTTCTTT. This translates into CSVGAVLEGTEAFF.